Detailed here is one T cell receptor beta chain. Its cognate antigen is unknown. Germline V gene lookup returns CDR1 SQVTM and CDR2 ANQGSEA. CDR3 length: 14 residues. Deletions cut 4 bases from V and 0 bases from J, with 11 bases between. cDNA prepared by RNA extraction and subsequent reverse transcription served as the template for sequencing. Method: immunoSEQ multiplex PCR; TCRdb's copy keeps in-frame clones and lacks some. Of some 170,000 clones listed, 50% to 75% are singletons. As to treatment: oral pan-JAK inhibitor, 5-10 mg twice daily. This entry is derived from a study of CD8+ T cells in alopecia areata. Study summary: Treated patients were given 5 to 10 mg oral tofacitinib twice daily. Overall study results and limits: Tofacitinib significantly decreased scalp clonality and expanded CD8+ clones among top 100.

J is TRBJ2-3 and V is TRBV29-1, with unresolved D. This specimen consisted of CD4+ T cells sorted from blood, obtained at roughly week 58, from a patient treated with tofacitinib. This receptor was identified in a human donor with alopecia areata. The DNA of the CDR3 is TGCAGCGTTGGGCTCAGTGCGAGCACAGATACGCAGTATTTT. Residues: CSVGLSASTDTQYF.